These 24 T cell receptor beta chains share one sample of origin, sequenced in a study of blood T cell repertoires in COVID-19 (dated by TCRdb to 2018 to 2020). Library creation used the immunoSEQ multiplex PCR assay. What TCRdb holds here is the immuneACCESS table cut down to in-frame rearrangements. Part of the clones is not present; checked against another copy, under half of the missing clones reflect an unresolved V gene, and the others are unexplained. The sample profile shows fewer than 250,000 clones; about 80% of them were found once. The ten largest clones represent 3.5% to 4% of the sample. The sequenced material came from PBMCs or T cells enriched from blood (not recorded which). These receptors were collected from a woman aged 40 to 50 who had been exposed to COVID-19.

This clone was counted many times. This chain connects TRBV12-3 or TRBV12-4 to TRBJ1-6; D remains ambiguous. V lost 6 bases to trimming and J lost 10 bases, with 13 bases between them. The CDR3 is 13 residues long. CDR3 loop: CASSTDGKSPLHF. CDR3 DNA: TGTGCCAGCAGCACGGACGGGAAATCACCCCTCCACTTT.

The chain carries TRBV27 and TRBJ2-3, with 9 bases fitting TRBD2. Germline CDR1 MNHEY, CDR2 SMNVEV (reference sequence). Trimming removed 2 bases from V and 5 bases from J; junction bases left unmatched: 11. This CDR3 region has 17 residues. The CDR3 nucleotides are TGTGCCAGCAGTTTAGGGTTTGGCGGGGGGGCAGGAGATACGCAGTATTTT. This gives the protein CASSLGFGGGAGDTQYF.

The rearrangement joins TRBV25-1 to TRBJ1-1; tentatively, D is TRBD1 (6 bases). The germline gives CDR1 MGHDK, CDR2 SYGVNS. The germline V and J ends were trimmed by 1 base and 3 bases, with 12 bases remaining between them. The CDR3 spans 15 residues. The CDR3 loop reads CASSELTGFDTEAFF. The DNA of the CDR3 is TGTGCCAGCAGTGAATTGACAGGTTTTGACACTGAAGCTTTCTTT. The variable domain in full, with the rest retrieved from reference TRBV25-1 and TRBJ1-1, is EADIYQTPRYLVIGTGKKITLECSQTMGHDKMYWYQQDPGMELHLIHYSYGVNSTEKGDLSSESTVSRIRTEHFPLTLESARPSHTSQYLCASSELTGFDTEAFFGQGTRLTVV.

The chain carries TRBV7-3 and TRBJ1-3; D might be TRBD1 (5 bases). Germline V gene lookup returns CDR1 SGHTA and CDR2 FQGTGA. CDR3 length equals 15 residues. V shed 2 bases and J shed 4 bases, with 12 bases lying between them. The CDR3 here is CASSLGAGSGNTIYF. The CDR3 DNA is TGTGCCAGCAGCTTAGGCGCAGGGTCGGGAAACACCATATATTTT.

Comment on this clone: The same CDR3 can be traced to other DNA sequences in this sample. V and J are TRBV3-1 (or the pseudogene TRBV3-2) and TRBJ1-2; D not certain. The length of the CDR3 is 14 residues. Looked up from germline, CDR1 is LGHDT and CDR2 is YNNKEL (reference sequence). V was clipped by 1 base and J by 2 bases, with 8 bases between them. The CDR3 DNA sequence: TGTGCCAGCAGCCAAGCCAGGCCCAACTATGGCTACACCTTC. Translating it yields CASSQARPNYGYTF.

Only a few counts were recorded for this clone. This sequence joins TRBV2 and TRBJ2-7; 8 bases align to TRBD1. The ends lost 4 bases at V and 11 bases at J; junction bases unmatched: 13. Germline loops: CDR1 SNHLY, CDR2 FYNNEI. The CDR3 sequence is 14 residues long. CDR3 sequence reads: CASSGGTGGRREYF. The CDR3 DNA reads TGTGCCAGCAGTGGGGGGACAGGTGGTCGGCGCGAGTACTTC. Full variable domain (outside the CDR3, taken from reference TRBV2 and TRBJ2-7): EPEVTQTPSHQVTQMGQEVILRCVPISNHLYFYWYRQILGQKVEFLVSFYNNEISEKSEIFDDQFSVERPDGSNFTLKIRSTKLEDSAMYFCASSGGTGGRREYFGPGTRLTVT.

This chain joins TRBV5-4 and TRBJ2-1, with 7 bases identical to TRBD2. The CDR3 runs 16 residues. V was clipped by 0 bases and J by 2 bases; unmatched bases: 5. Germline V gives CDR1 SGHNT, CDR2 YYREEE (reference sequence). In DNA form, the CDR3 reads TGTGCCAGCAGCTTGGCGAGCGGGGTGCCCTACAATGAGCAGTTCTTC. Translating gives CASSLASGVPYNEQFF.

This clone was found a few times. The rearrangement joins TRBV3-1 (or the pseudogene TRBV3-2) to TRBJ2-1, with unresolved D. The CDR3 has 14 amino acids. The V gene lost 4 bases and the J gene lost 0 bases, with 7 bases spanning the gap. Germline V gene sequence: CDR1 LGHDT, CDR2 YNNKEL (reference sequence). CDR3 protein: CASSPVYSYNEQFF. The CDR3, as DNA: TGTGCCAGCAGCCCAGTTTACTCCTACAATGAGCAGTTCTTC.

V and J are TRBV5-1 and TRBJ1-1, with 8 bases aligning to TRBD1. The trim removed 4 bases at V and 4 bases at J, leaving 9 bases unmatched. The CDR3 contains 15 residues. From germline, CDR1 is SGHRS and CDR2 YFSETQ. Written as DNA, the CDR3 is TGCGCCAGCAGCCCCCGGACAGGGAGGATCACTGAAGCTTTCTTT. Its translation: CASSPRTGRITEAFF.

This clone showed up just a few times. The rearrangement links TRBV4-1 to TRBJ1-3; TRBD1 is a possible D gene (5 bases). Trimming left V 0 bases short and J 4 bases short, with 13 bases between. This CDR3 is 16 amino acids long. Germline values: CDR1 MGHRA, CDR2 YSYEKL. The CDR3 DNA reads TGCGCCAGCAGCCAAGAGACAGCTCTCCGGGGAAACACCATATATTTT. Translated: CASSQETALRGNTIYF.

The CDR3 nucleotides read TGCGCCAGCAGCTTGGGCACTAGCGGGGTCCGTACAGATACGCAGTATTTT. Amino acid sequence: CASSLGTSGVRTDTQYF. The chain couples TRBV5-1 to TRBJ2-3; TRBD2 matches 10 bases. The CDR3 is 17 amino acids. V lost 0 bases to trimming and J lost 3 bases; unmatched junction nucleotides: 7. Per germline, CDR1 SGHRS and CDR2 YFSETQ. Combining the CDR3 with reference TRBV5-1 and TRBJ2-3 gives the whole variable domain KAGVTQTPRYLIKTRGQQVTLSCSPISGHRSVSWYQQTPGQGLQFLFEYFSETQRNKGNFPGRFSGRQFSNSRSEMNVSTLELGDSALYLCASSLGTSGVRTDTQYFGPGTRLTVL.

The chain is built from TRBV14 and TRBJ2-3; TRBD2 agrees at 10 bases. The V gene end was trimmed by 0 bases and the J gene end by 2 bases; junction bases not matched to a gene: 11. Looked up from germline, CDR1 is SGHDN and CDR2 is FVKESK. The CDR3 loop spans 19 amino acids. The CDR3 nucleotides read TGTGCCAGCAGCCAAGATCTTCGGGCTAGCGGGGGTTCCACAGATACGCAGTATTTT. It encodes CASSQDLRASGGSTDTQYF.

The chain carries TRBV11-1 and TRBJ2-3; 10 bases align to TRBD1. Germline values: CDR1 SGHAT, CDR2 FQDESV (reference sequence). The CDR3 length is 15 residues. Germline trimming cut 5 bases from V and 4 bases from J; bases unmatched to any gene: 6. The CDR3 DNA sequence: TGTGCCAGCAGCCCGGGACAGGGGATAGCAGATACGCAGTATTTT. Its protein product is CASSPGQGIADTQYF.

This clone was seen only once. The J gene is TRBJ2-7, the V gene TRBV7-3, with 8 bases that match TRBD2. Germline trimming cut 5 bases from V and 4 bases from J; bases unmatched to any gene: 7. The CDR3 consists of 14 residues. In germline, CDR1 is SGHTA, CDR2 FQGTGA. The DNA for the CDR3 is TGTGCCAGCAGCCCCTCCGGGGGGGGTTACGAGCAGTACTTC. This sequence encodes CASSPSGGGYEQYF. Together with reference TRBV7-3 and TRBJ2-7, the CDR3 gives the full variable domain: GAGVSQTPSNKVTEKGKYVELRCDPISGHTALYWYRQSLGQGPEFLIYFQGTGAADDSGLPNDRFFAVRPEGSVSTLKIQRTERGDSAVYLCASSPSGGGYEQYFGPGTRLTVT.

CDR3 coding DNA: TGTGCCAGCAGCACCGGCCCTAGCGGGCGCTCCTACGAGCAGTACTTC. Its translation is CASSTGPSGRSYEQYF. The J gene is TRBJ2-7, the V gene TRBV7-8; TRBD2 aligns across 8 bases. The germline gives CDR1 SGHVS, CDR2 FQNEAQ. This CDR3 comprises 16 residues. Germline trimming cut 5 bases from V and 0 bases from J; bases unmatched to any gene: 9.

The rearrangement joins TRBV5-1 to TRBJ2-1, with 11 nucleotides matching TRBD1. V dropped 4 bases and J dropped 5; count of bases not matched to a gene: 11. Germline V lookup: CDR1 SGHRS, CDR2 YFSETQ. CDR3 length equals 17 residues. The CDR3: CASSTRTGGLRDNEQFF. The DNA of the CDR3 is TGCGCCAGCAGCACAAGGACAGGGGGCTTAAGGGACAATGAGCAGTTCTTC.

The table lists this clone with a few counts. The chain combines TRBV6-2 or TRBV6-3 with TRBJ2-3; D is uncertain. Germline V gene lookup returns CDR1 MNHEY and CDR2 SVGEGT. V was trimmed by 5 bases and J by 3 bases, leaving 6 bases between them. The CDR3 totals 12 residues. Here the CDR3 DNA reads TGTGCCAGCAGTGTGTCAACAGATACGCAGTATTTT. Residues: CASSVSTDTQYF.

The chain links TRBV4-2 to TRBJ2-7, with a weak D call TRBD1 (6 bases). The CDR3 totals 18 residues. V was pared by 0 bases and J by 3 bases, with 21 bases between. From germline, CDR1 is LGHNA and CDR2 YNFKEQ. This CDR3 is CASSQEVRSGAPGYEQYF. The CDR3 DNA reads as TGTGCCAGCAGCCAAGAGGTTCGGTCAGGGGCGCCCGGCTACGAGCAGTACTTC.

This clone showed up just a few times. This chain connects TRBV12-5 to TRBJ2-7, with a weak D call TRBD1 (6 bases). V lost 6 bases to trimming and J lost 6 bases, with 18 bases between them. The CDR3 loop spans 14 amino acids. CDR1 is LGHNT and CDR2 is FRNRAP in the germline V gene. The CDR3 DNA reads as TGTGCTAGTGGGAAGGGACAAAGAGGGGGCGAGCAGTACTTC. Amino acid sequence: CASGKGQRGGEQYF.

The J gene is TRBJ1-1, the V gene TRBV4-1, with D perhaps matching TRBD1 (6 bases). The CDR3 runs 16 residues. With 1 base removed from V and 1 base from J, the gap between germline ends came to 13 bases. The germline gives CDR1 MGHRA, CDR2 YSYEKL. The CDR3 loop reads CASSQGGGRGNTEAFF. CDR3 bases: TGCGCCAGCAGCCAAGGAGGTGGCAGGGGGAACACTGAAGCTTTCTTT.

This clone has just a few counts. The chain employs TRBV28 and TRBJ2-7, with TRBD1 identical over 8 bases. The CDR3 spans 14 residues. Germline loops: CDR1 MDHEN, CDR2 SYDVKM. The J segment lost 2 bases and the V segment lost 5 bases, leaving 5 bases of the junction unmatched. The CDR3 sequence: CASSVGRGPYEQYF. In DNA, the CDR3 is TGTGCCAGCAGTGTGGGCAGGGGGCCCTACGAGCAGTACTTC.

This clone was recorded once. The rearrangement uses TRBV7-3 and TRBJ2-2; D is possibly TRBD1 (6 bases). There are 15 residues in the CDR3. Germline assignment: CDR1 SGHTA and CDR2 FQGTGA. V was clipped by 6 bases and J by 4 bases, with 15 bases between them. The CDR3 loop reads CASRHPSTGTGELFF. CDR3 coding DNA: TGTGCCAGCAGGCACCCATCGACAGGCACCGGGGAGCTGTTTTTT.

This chain links TRBV9 with TRBJ2-3; 9 bases line up with TRBD2. The length of the CDR3 is 19 residues. The trim removed 0 bases at V and 0 bases at J, leaving 11 bases unmatched. Germline V gives CDR1 SGDLS, CDR2 YYNGEE. CDR3 DNA: TGTGCCAGCAGCGTAGATTTAGGGTTAGCGGGGGTTAGCACAGATACGCAGTATTTT. Residues: CASSVDLGLAGVSTDTQYF.

This clone was observed a handful of times. The chain is built from TRBV19 and TRBJ1-5; D not resolved. This CDR3 is built from 15 residues. Trimming removed 5 bases at V and 2 bases at J, with 13 bases between. Germline V gives CDR1 LNHDA, CDR2 SQIVND (reference sequence). The CDR3 nucleotides are TGTGCCAGTAGTTCGAGGCGGGGTGGCAATCAGCCCCAGCATTTT. Residues: CASSSRRGGNQPQHF.